This T cell receptor beta chain was sequenced for a study of shared clonotypes between healthy human individuals. Clones were read by immunoSEQ multiplex PCR, and TCRdb kept only the in-frame ones, dropping some. The table lists some 900,000 clones, over 75% of them singletons, with approximately 1.5% in the top ten. General study points: Read depth was anticipated to influence clonotype sharing among donors.

Worth noting for this clone: The antigen is unknown.

Germline values: CDR1 MNHEY, CDR2 SVGAGI. The CDR3 extends over 14 amino acids. The V and J ends lost 5 bases and 1 base, in that order; junction bases with no gene match: 4. The sequence was collected from a man aged 18-30 years in good health. The gene calls are TRBV6-5 and TRBJ2-5; 7 bases agree with TRBD1. Sequences were obtained from memory CD4+ T cells sorted from blood. Indicated subset: CD45RA-negative fraction. As DNA, the CDR3 is TGTGCCAGCAGTGCCCGACAGGGCCAAGAGACCCAGTACTTC. This sequence encodes CASSARQGQETQYF.